The source of this T cell receptor beta chain is a study of T cell repertoires in cytomegalovirus infection. Study-wide background: CMV infection and matching HLA type were both indicated by public TCR beta signatures.

General observations from the study: Public TCR beta family frequency separated CMV-and-HLA carriers, including in an independent cohort. There were HLA-C-restricted CMV-specific TCR beta clonotypes dominating the ex vivo response.

As regards this clonotype: No antigen is known for it.

TCRdb fed the reads into MiXCR, producing one record per CDR3 protein. The sample has about 740,000 distinct CDR3 sequences, 35% to 45% seen once. Trimming pared 5 bases from V and 6 bases from J, leaving 17 bases between. The CDR3 sequence is 15 residues long. Germline assignment: CDR1 SGHVS and CDR2 FNYEAQ. Material: PBMCs. The TCR was taken from a human donor in good health (CMV status not recorded). Some clones in this sample may be carry-over from other donors' samples. The chain uses TRBV7-6 and TRBJ2-1, with D perhaps given as TRBD1 or TRBD2 (5 bases each). As DNA, the CDR3 is TGTGCCAGCAGCCTCAAGCCGGGGACCGGCAATGAGCAGTTCTTC. Translated, it gives CASSLKPGTGNEQFF.